These T cell receptor beta chains were read from a single sample in a study of PD-1 blockade in classical Hodgkin lymphoma. Clones were sequenced by immunoSEQ multiplex PCR, and TCRdb holds only the in-frame ones, with some missing. The sample records approximately 89,000 clones, approximately 86% being singletons. Sequenced here: peripheral blood mononuclear cells (PBMCs), sampled before the fourth cycle of nivolumab. The receptors originated from a human donor with classical Hodgkin lymphoma. CDR3s include the opening cysteine and the closing phenylalanine or tryptophan. Fields, in order: clone size, J gene, D gene, V gene, CDR3 protein, CDR3 DNA. The D gene is left open where the match is weak. Rows give clone size only sometimes, using once, few, many, or a class for an expanded clone.

.	TRBJ2-7	.	TRBV27	CASSGLTGIWDEQYF	TGTGCCAGCAGCGGACTCACAGGGATCTGGGACGAGCAGTACTTC
.	TRBJ2-2	TRBD2	TRBV2	CASRRLAGDPTGELFF	TGTGCCAGCAGAAGACTAGCGGGAGACCCCACCGGGGAGCTGTTTTTT
.	TRBJ2-2	.	TRBV13	CASSSPRHVRELFF	TGTGCCAGCAGCTCGCCCCGACACGTAAGGGAGCTGTTTTTT
.	TRBJ1-2	TRBD1	TRBV10-3	CAISEIDRDFGYTF	TGTGCCATCAGCGAGATAGACAGGGACTTTGGCTACACCTTC
.	TRBJ2-1	.	TRBV19	CASSRLGDEQFF	TGTGCCAGTAGTCGACTAGGGGATGAGCAGTTCTTC
.	TRBJ2-1	TRBD2	TRBV27	CATSGPYNEQFF	TGTGCCACTAGCGGACCTTACAATGAGCAGTTCTTC
once	TRBJ2-1	.	TRBV11-3	CASSLGGPVYEQFF	TGTGCCAGCAGCTTAGGGGGCCCGGTGTATGAGCAGTTCTTC
.	TRBJ2-5	.	TRBV7-9	CASSLGTLGETQYF	TGTGCCAGCAGCCTAGGGACTTTAGGAGAGACCCAGTACTTC
.	TRBJ2-7	.	TRBV4-1	CASSQTGTHEQYF	TGCGCCAGCAGCCAAACAGGGACCCACGAGCAGTACTTC
once	TRBJ1-2	TRBD1	TRBV10-3	CAISEDRGPGYTF	TGTGCCATCAGTGAGGACAGGGGGCCGGGCTACACCTTC
.	TRBJ1-4	.	TRBV10-2	CASSPTNEKLFF	TGCGCCAGCAGTCCCACAAATGAAAAACTGTTTTTT
.	TRBJ1-1	.	TRBV7-9	CASTKRGAETEAFF	TGTGCCAGCACCAAGCGGGGGGCGGAAACTGAAGCTTTCTTT
.	TRBJ2-5	.	TRBV5-1	CASSFGQGYETQYF	TGCGCCAGCAGCTTCGGGCAGGGTTACGAGACCCAGTACTTC
.	TRBJ2-7	TRBD2	TRBV19	CASRLAGSYEQYF	TGTGCCAGTAGACTAGCGGGCTCCTACGAGCAGTACTTC
once	TRBJ2-7	.	TRBV15	CATSRGGGGSSYEQYF	TGTGCCACCAGCAGAGGGGGAGGGGGAAGCTCCTACGAGCAGTACTTC